This is a list of T cell receptor beta chains from one sample in a study of blood T cell repertoires in COVID-19. Assay: immunoSEQ multiplex PCR; the TCRdb copy retains only in-frame clones and omits some. Here the sample spans fewer than 250,000 clones, around four fifths being singletons. The sample consisted of peripheral blood. The receptors stem from a woman of 80 years or more with COVID-19, enrolled during active disease. Both conserved end residues are part of each CDR3. The order of the fields is V gene, D gene, clone size, J gene, CDR3 length, CDR3 DNA, CDR3 protein. D genes are given only for firm matches. Expanded clones get a size class; other rows say once, few or many, or leave the size out.

TRBV19,TRBD1,-,TRBJ1-2,13,TGTGCCAGTAGCCCCCTTTTGGGACAGGGCTACACCTTC,CASSPLLGQGYTF
TRBV7-2,TRBD1,-,TRBJ1-2,17,TGTGCCAGCAGCTTAGATGAGACAGGGTTGGAGGTCTATGGCTACACCTTC,CASSLDETGLEVYGYTF
TRBV7-2,TRBD1,few,TRBJ1-2,15,TGTGCCAGCAGCACTCGGACAGGGGCGTCCTATGGCTACACCTTC,CASSTRTGASYGYTF
TRBV27,TRBD1,-,TRBJ1-1,16,TGTGCCAGCAGTCGGGAACAGGGGGCGCAGGGTACTGAAGCTTTCTTT,CASSREQGAQGTEAFF
TRBV5-1,-,-,TRBJ1-1,15,TGCGCCAGCAGCTTGTGGGGCTCCCGGGAGACTGAAGCTTTCTTT,CASSLWGSRETEAFF
TRBV7-2,-,once,TRBJ1-6,15,TGTGCCAGCAGACGCGGGGGCGAATATAATTCACCCCTCCACTTT,CASRRGGEYNSPLHF
TRBV5-1,TRBD2,few,TRBJ2-3,14,TGCGCCAGCCGGAGCGGGGGGGCAGGAGATACGCAGTATTTT,CASRSGGAGDTQYF
TRBV3-1/TRBV3-2,-,-,TRBJ1-1,12,TGTGCCAGCAGCCAATTCGAACAGGAAGCTTTCTTT,CASSQFEQEAFF
TRBV5-1,-,-,TRBJ2-2,15,TGCGCCAGCAGCCGGACTGACGGGAACACCGGGGAGCTGTTTTTT,CASSRTDGNTGELFF
TRBV30,TRBD2,-,TRBJ2-5,14,TGTGCCTGGGGAATTACTAGCGGGCAAGAGACCCAGTACTTC,CAWGITSGQETQYF
TRBV5-1,-,-,TRBJ2-3,15,TGCGCCAGCAGCTATGGTAGCGGAAGCACAGATACGCAGTATTTT,CASSYGSGSTDTQYF
TRBV10-3,-,-,TRBJ1-1,14,TGTGCCATCAGTGTTGAGGGAATGGGCACTGAAGCTTTCTTT,CAISVEGMGTEAFF
TRBV18,TRBD1,-,TRBJ2-7,15,TGTGCCAGCTCACCATCCCAGGGGGTCCCCTACGAGCAGTACTTC,CASSPSQGVPYEQYF
TRBV12-3/TRBV12-4,TRBD1,-,TRBJ1-2,13,TGTGCCAGCAGTCTCGGGACAGGCTATGGCTACACCTTC,CASSLGTGYGYTF
TRBV2,-,once,TRBJ1-1,15,TGTGCCAGCAGTGAATTTGGGGCCCCGAACACTGAAGCTTTCTTT,CASSEFGAPNTEAFF
TRBV10-3,TRBD1,-,TRBJ2-7,15,TGTGCCATCAGTGAGCCGGGACAGGGACCCTACGAGCAGTACTTC,CAISEPGQGPYEQYF
TRBV7-2,-,-,TRBJ2-6,16,TGTGCCAGCAGCTTAGCGTTGGGGGCCGGGGCCAACGTCCTGACTTTC,CASSLALGAGANVLTF
TRBV5-6,-,-,TRBJ1-6,16,TGTGCCAGCAGCTTGAACAGGGTGTCCTATAATTCACCCCTCCACTTT,CASSLNRVSYNSPLHF
TRBV6-5,TRBD1,-,TRBJ1-1,16,TGTGCCAGCAGTTCTCGACTCGGACAGGGGGCCTTGGAAGCTTTCTTT,CASSSRLGQGALEAFF
TRBV2,-,-,TRBJ1-5,15,TGTGCCAGCATGAATGCTCATGGGCCATTCCAGCCCCAGCATTTT,CASMNAHGPFQPQHF
TRBV19,TRBD1,few,TRBJ1-5,16,TGTGCCAGTAGTATCACACAGGGGGTATCCAATCAGCCCCAGCATTTT,CASSITQGVSNQPQHF
TRBV5-4,TRBD1,few,TRBJ2-7,12,TGTGCCAGCTCGGACAGGGGCTACGAGCAGTACTTC,CASSDRGYEQYF
TRBV7-2,TRBD1,-,TRBJ1-1,15,TGTGCCAGCAGCGCAAGGACAGGGGCGAACACTGAAGCTTTCTTT,CASSARTGANTEAFF
TRBV18,-,-,TRBJ2-7,15,TGTGCCAGCTCACCACGGGGCGGCGGAACCTACGAGCAGTACTTC,CASSPRGGGTYEQYF
TRBV19,-,-,TRBJ1-3,16,TGTGCCAGTAGTCCAAGGTCCAGGGCACTTGGAAACACCATATATTTT,CASSPRSRALGNTIYF
TRBV9,TRBD1,-,TRBJ1-3,15,TGTGCCAGCAGCGCACAGGGGGCTTCTGGAAACACCATATATTTT,CASSAQGASGNTIYF
TRBV7-9,-,-,TRBJ2-1,15,TGTGCCAGCAGCGTCAGACAGTCCCGGTACAATGAGCAGTTCTTC,CASSVRQSRYNEQFF
TRBV3-1/TRBV3-2,TRBD1,once,TRBJ1-1,13,TGTGCCAGCAGCCAAGATGGGACAGGGGTAGCTTTCTTT,CASSQDGTGVAFF
TRBV3-1/TRBV3-2,-,-,TRBJ1-1,15,TGTGCCAGCAGCCGACAAGAGGTGGAGGGCACTGAAGCTTTCTTT,CASSRQEVEGTEAFF